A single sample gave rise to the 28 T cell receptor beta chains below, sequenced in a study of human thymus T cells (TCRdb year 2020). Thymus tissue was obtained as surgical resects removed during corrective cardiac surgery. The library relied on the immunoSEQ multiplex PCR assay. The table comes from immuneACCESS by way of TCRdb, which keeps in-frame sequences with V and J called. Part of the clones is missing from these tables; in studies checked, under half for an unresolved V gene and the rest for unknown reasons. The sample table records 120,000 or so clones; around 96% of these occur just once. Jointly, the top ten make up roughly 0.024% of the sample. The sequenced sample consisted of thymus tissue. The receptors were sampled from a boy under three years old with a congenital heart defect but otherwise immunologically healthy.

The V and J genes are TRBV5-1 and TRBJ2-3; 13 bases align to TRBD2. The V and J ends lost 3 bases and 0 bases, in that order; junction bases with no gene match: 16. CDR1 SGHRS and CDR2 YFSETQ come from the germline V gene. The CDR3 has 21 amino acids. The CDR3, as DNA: TGCGCCAGCAGCTCTACCGGGACTAGCGGGGTAGCCCGTTCTAGCACAGATACGCAGTATTTT. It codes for CASSSTGTSGVARSSTDTQYF. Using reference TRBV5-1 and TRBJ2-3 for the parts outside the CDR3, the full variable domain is KAGVTQTPRYLIKTRGQQVTLSCSPISGHRSVSWYQQTPGQGLQFLFEYFSETQRNKGNFPGRFSGRQFSNSRSEMNVSTLELGDSALYLCASSSTGTSGVARSSTDTQYFGPGTRLTVL.

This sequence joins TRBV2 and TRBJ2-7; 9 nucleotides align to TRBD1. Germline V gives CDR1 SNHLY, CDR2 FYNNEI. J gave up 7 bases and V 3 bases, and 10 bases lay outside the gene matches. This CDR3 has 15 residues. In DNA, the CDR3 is TGTGCCAGCAGTGAGGACAGGGGTGGGTTTAATGAGCAGTACTTC. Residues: CASSEDRGGFNEQYF.

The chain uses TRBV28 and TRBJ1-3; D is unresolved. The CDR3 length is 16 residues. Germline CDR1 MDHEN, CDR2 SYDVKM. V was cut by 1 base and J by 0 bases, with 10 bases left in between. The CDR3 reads CASSLYVSSSGNTIYF. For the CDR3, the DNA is TGTGCCAGCAGTTTATATGTCAGCTCCTCTGGAAACACCATATATTTT.

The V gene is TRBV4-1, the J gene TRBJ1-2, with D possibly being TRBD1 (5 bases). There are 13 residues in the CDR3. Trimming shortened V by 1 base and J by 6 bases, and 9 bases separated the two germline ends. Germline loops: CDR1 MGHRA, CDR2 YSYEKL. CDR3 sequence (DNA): TGCGCCAGCAGCCAAGGATGGGGGGATGGCTACACCTTC. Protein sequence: CASSQGWGDGYTF.

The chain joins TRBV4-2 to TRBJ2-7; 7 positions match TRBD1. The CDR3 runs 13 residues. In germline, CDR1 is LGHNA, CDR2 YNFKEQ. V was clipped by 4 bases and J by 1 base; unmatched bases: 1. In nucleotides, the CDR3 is TGTGCCAGCAGCCGGACAGGTTCCTACGAGCAGTACTTC. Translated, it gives CASSRTGSYEQYF.

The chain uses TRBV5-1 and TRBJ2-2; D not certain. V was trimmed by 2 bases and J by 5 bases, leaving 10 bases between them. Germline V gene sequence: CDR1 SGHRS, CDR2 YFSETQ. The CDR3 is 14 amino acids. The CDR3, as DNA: TGCGCCAGCAGCTTCAGTCGCTTGACCGGGGAGCTGTTTTTT. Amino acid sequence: CASSFSRLTGELFF.

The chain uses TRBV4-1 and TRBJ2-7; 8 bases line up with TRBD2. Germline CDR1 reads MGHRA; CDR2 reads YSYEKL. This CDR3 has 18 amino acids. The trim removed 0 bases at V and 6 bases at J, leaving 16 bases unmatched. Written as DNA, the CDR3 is TGCGCCAGCAGCCAAGATCGGGCAGGGGTTTGGACTAGCCCCGAGCAGTACTTC. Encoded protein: CASSQDRAGVWTSPEQYF.

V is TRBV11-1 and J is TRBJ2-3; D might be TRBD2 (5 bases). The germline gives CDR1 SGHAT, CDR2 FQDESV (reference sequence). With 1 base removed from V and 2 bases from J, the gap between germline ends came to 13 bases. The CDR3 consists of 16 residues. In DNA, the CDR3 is TGTGCCAGCAGCTTAGGTGGAGACTACCCCACAGATACGCAGTATTTT. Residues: CASSLGGDYPTDTQYF.

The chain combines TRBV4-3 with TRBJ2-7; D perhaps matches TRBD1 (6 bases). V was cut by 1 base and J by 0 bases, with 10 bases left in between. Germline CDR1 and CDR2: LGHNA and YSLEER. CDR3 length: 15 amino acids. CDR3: CASSQGTGISYEQYF. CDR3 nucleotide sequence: TGCGCCAGCAGCCAAGGAACAGGGATCTCCTACGAGCAGTACTTC.

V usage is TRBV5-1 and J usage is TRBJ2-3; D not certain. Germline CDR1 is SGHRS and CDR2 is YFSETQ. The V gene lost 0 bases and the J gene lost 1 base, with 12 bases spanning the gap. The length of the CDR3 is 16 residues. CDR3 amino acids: CASSLATKRRTDTQYF. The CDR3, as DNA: TGCGCCAGCAGCTTGGCCACCAAGCGTCGCACAGATACGCAGTATTTT.

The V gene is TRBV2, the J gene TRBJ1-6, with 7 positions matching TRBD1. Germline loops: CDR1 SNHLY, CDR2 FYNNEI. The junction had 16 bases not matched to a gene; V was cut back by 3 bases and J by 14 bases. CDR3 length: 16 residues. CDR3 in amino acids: CASSDVGDRTLLALHF. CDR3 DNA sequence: TGTGCCAGCAGTGATGTTGGGGACAGAACTTTATTGGCCCTCCACTTT.

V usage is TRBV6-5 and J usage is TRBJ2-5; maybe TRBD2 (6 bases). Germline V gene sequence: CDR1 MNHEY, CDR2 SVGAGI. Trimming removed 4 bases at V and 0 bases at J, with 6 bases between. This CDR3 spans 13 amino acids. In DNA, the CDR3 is TGTGCCAGCAGTTGGACTAACCAAGAGACCCAGTACTTC. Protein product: CASSWTNQETQYF.

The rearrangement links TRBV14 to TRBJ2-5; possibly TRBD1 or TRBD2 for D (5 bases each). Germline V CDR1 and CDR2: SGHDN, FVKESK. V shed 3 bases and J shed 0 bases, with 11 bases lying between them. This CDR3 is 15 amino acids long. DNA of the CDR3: TGTGCCAGCAGCCAGGGGCAGGGACACCAAGAGACCCAGTACTTC. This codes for CASSQGQGHQETQYF. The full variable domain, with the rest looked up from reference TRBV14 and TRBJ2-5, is EAGVTQFPSHSVIEKGQTVTLRCDPISGHDNLYWYRRVMGKEIKFLLHFVKESKQDESGMPNNRFLAERTGGTYSTLKVQPAELEDSGVYFCASSQGQGHQETQYFGPGTRLLVL.

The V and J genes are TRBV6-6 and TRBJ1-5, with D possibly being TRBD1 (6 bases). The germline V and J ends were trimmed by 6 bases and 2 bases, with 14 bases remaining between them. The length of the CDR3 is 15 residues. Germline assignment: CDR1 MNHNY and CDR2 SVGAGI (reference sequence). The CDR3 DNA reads TGTGCCAGCAGGGGACACGCTCGAGGCAATCAGCCCCAGCATTTT. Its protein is CASRGHARGNQPQHF.

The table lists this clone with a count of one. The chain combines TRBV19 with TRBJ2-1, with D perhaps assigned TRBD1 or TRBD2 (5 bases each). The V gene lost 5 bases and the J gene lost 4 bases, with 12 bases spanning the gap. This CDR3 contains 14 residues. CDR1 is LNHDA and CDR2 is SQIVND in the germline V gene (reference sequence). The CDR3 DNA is TGTGCCAGTAGTCCCGGGACCGCTTACAATGAGCAGTTCTTC. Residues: CASSPGTAYNEQFF.

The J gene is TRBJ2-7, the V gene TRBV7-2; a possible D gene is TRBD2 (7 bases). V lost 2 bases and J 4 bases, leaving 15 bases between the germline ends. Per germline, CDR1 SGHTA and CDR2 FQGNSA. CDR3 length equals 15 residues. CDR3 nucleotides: TGTGCCAGCAGCTTAAGTTCGGGGGGCAGGTACGAGCAGTACTTC. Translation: CASSLSSGGRYEQYF.

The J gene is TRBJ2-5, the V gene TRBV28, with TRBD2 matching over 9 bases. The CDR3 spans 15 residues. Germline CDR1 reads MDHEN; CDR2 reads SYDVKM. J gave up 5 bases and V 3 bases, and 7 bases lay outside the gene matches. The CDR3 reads CASSFPRGGEETQYF. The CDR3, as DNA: TGTGCCAGCAGTTTTCCGCGGGGGGGTGAGGAGACCCAGTACTTC.

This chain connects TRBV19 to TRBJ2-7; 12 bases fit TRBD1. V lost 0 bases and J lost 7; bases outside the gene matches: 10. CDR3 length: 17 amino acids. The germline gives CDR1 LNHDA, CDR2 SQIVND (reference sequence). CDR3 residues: CASSIDLRDRGRIEQYF. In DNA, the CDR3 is TGTGCCAGTAGTATAGATCTCCGGGACAGGGGGCGCATTGAGCAGTACTTC.

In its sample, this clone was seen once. The CDR3 here is CASSHSPTRGDGYTF. The CDR3 coding sequence is TGTGCCAGCAGCCACTCCCCTACCCGTGGGGACGGCTACACCTTC. V gene TRBV28 combines with J gene TRBJ1-2; D may be TRBD1 (5 bases). The CDR3 loop spans 15 amino acids. Germline CDR1 and CDR2: MDHEN and SYDVKM. The V end was cut by 6 bases, the J end by 8 bases, with 22 bases between.

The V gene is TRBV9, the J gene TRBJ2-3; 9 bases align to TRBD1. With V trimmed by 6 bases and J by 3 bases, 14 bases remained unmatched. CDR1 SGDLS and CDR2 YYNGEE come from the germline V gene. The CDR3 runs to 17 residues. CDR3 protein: CASKRLKTGTGTDTQYF. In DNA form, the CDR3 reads TGTGCCAGCAAGCGATTGAAAACCGGGACAGGGACAGATACGCAGTATTTT.

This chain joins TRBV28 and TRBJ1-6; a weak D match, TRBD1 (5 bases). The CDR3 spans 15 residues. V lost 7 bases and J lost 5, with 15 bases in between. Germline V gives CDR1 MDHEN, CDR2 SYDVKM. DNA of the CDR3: TGTGCCAGCACCCGAGGGGTATTTGATAATTCACCCCTCCACTTT. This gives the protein CASTRGVFDNSPLHF.

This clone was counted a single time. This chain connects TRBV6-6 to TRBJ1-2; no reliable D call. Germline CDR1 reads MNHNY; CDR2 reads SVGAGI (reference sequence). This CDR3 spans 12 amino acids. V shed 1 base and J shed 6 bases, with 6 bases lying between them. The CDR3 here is CASSYFADGYTF. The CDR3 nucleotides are TGTGCCAGCAGTTACTTTGCGGATGGCTACACCTTC.

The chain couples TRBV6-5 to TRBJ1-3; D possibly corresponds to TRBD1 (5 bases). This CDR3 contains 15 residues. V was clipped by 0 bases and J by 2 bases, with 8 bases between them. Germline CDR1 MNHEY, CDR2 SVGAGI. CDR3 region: CASSYSGRAGNTIYF. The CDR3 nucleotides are TGTGCCAGCAGTTACTCGGGCAGGGCTGGAAACACCATATATTTT.

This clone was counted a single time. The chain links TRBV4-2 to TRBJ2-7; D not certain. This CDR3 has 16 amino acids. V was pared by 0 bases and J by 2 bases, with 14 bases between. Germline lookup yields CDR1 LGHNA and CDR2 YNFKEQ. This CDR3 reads CASSQDLIRPPYEQYF. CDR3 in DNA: TGTGCCAGCAGCCAAGATCTCATACGGCCGCCCTACGAGCAGTACTTC.

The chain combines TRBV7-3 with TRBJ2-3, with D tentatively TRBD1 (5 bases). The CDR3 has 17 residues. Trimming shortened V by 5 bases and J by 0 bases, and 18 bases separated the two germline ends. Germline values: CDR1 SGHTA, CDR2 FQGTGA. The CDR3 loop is CASSLKFTGFSTDTQYF. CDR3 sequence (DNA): TGTGCCAGCAGCCTAAAATTTACAGGATTTAGCACAGATACGCAGTATTTT. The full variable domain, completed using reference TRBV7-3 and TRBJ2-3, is GAGVSQTPSNKVTEKGKYVELRCDPISGHTALYWYRQSLGQGPEFLIYFQGTGAADDSGLPNDRFFAVRPEGSVSTLKIQRTERGDSAVYLCASSLKFTGFSTDTQYFGPGTRLTVL.

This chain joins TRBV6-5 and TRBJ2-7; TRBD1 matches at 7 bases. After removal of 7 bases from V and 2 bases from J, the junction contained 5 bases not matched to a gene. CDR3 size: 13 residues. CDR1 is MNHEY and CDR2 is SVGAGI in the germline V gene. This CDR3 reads CASIRDRAYEQYF. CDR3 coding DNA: TGTGCCAGCATTCGAGACAGGGCCTACGAGCAGTACTTC.

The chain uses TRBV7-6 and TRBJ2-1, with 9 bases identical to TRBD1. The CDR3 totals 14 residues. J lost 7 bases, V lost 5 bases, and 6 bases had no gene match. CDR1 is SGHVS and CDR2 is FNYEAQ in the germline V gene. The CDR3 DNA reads TGTGCCAGCAGCCGGACAGGGGAGCGTAATGAGCAGTTCTTC. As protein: CASSRTGERNEQFF.

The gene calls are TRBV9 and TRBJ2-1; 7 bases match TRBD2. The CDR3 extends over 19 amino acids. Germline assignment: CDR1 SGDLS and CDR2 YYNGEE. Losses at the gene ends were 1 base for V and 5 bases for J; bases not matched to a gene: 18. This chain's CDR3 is CASSVRLAGGWEAHNEQFF. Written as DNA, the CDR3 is TGTGCCAGCAGCGTAAGGTTAGCGGGCGGTTGGGAGGCACACAATGAGCAGTTCTTC. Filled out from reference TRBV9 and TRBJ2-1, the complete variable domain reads DSGVTQTPKHLITATGQRVTLRCSPRSGDLSVYWYQQSLDQGLQFLIQYYNGEERAKGNILERFSAQQFPDLHSELNLSSLELGDSALYFCASSVRLAGGWEAHNEQFFGPGTRLTVL.